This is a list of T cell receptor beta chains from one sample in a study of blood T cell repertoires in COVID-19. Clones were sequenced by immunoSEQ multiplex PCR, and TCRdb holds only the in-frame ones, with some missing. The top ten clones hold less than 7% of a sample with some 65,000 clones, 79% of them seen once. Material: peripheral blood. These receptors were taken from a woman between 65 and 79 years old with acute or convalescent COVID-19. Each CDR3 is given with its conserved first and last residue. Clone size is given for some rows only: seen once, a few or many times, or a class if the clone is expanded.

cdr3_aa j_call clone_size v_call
CASSLGSGSNQPQHF TRBJ1-5 . TRBV6-5
CASNREGFGSPLHF TRBJ1-6 . TRBV4-2
CASSQEEGSDTQYF TRBJ2-3 few TRBV4-3
CASMASGADTQYF TRBJ2-3 . TRBV6-5
CAWSFTDRETHEQYF TRBJ2-7 . TRBV30
CASSVSGVPYGYTF TRBJ1-2 . TRBV9
CASSVEDGGEETQYF TRBJ2-5 . TRBV9
CAWSVLREKNTIYF TRBJ1-3 . TRBV30
CASSPGGAPNIQYF TRBJ2-4 few TRBV7-3
CASSQEAGTFHEQYF TRBJ2-7 . TRBV3-1/TRBV3-2
CASGLRPAGVRANTGELFF TRBJ2-2 . TRBV12-5
CASSYSFGVGANVLTF TRBJ2-6 . TRBV6-5
CSVQGQGATYEQYF TRBJ2-7 . TRBV29-1
CATSDSHPSSDEQFF TRBJ2-1 . TRBV24-1
CASSDGGWAYSNQPQHF TRBJ1-5 . TRBV2
CASSLQGAYEQYF TRBJ2-7 . TRBV7-2
CASSLLTTGNTIYF TRBJ1-3 . TRBV7-9
CASSVDLYSGTGSTEAFF TRBJ1-1 few TRBV6-1
CASSQDRRGEQFF TRBJ2-1 . TRBV3-1/TRBV3-2
CASSGQGDYQPQHF TRBJ1-5 few TRBV7-9
CASSHPKGQGSPEAFF TRBJ1-1 . TRBV14
CASSYGGDEQFF TRBJ2-1 . TRBV6-5
CASSLQPGQGSPRLHF TRBJ1-6 few TRBV5-1
CASRRLQGSAFF TRBJ1-1 . TRBV6-1
CASSYPFMTSGGYNEQFF TRBJ2-1 . TRBV6-7
CATSRAGLGEGNTIYF TRBJ1-3 . TRBV15
CASSKAGTGKQETQYF TRBJ2-5 . TRBV21-1
CASSLAGTGVGEQYF TRBJ2-7 . TRBV11-2
CASLLDSLSTDTQYF TRBJ2-3 . TRBV2
CASSPRLEGVYNEQFF TRBJ2-1 . TRBV5-1
CASSSQGQKTEAFF TRBJ1-1 once TRBV7-2
CSEDRGYGYTF TRBJ1-2 . TRBV29-1
CASSPPSNSPLHF TRBJ1-6 . TRBV7-2
CSVDMKLNTEAFF TRBJ1-1 . TRBV29-1
CARTEGQLTNYGYTF TRBJ1-2 . TRBV2
CSAGTGNYNEQFF TRBJ2-1 . TRBV29-1
CASSHPTSNNEQFF TRBJ2-1 . TRBV3-1/TRBV3-2
CASSLAWTGRLAGNNEQFF TRBJ2-1 . TRBV7-2
CASRENRGGYTF TRBJ1-2 few TRBV6-5
CASSSRDRGGYTQYF TRBJ2-3 . TRBV7-6
CSVEPGQHYGYTF TRBJ1-2 . TRBV29-1
CASRTGLAGDEKLFF TRBJ1-4 . TRBV2
CASSDYGPGSGNTIYF TRBJ1-3 . TRBV6-1
CAIRPGQIYGYTF TRBJ1-2 . TRBV10-3
CAWKGVRNSPLHF TRBJ1-6 . TRBV30
CASSPGGGEKLFF TRBJ1-4 few TRBV7-9
CASSPSYGYTF TRBJ1-2 . TRBV19
CASSSSGGSTDTQYF TRBJ2-3 . TRBV7-6
CASSQEIIGGGNEQFF TRBJ2-1 once TRBV3-1/TRBV3-2
CASSVARDGYTF TRBJ1-2 . TRBV9
CASSEQQGGMEPQHF TRBJ1-5 . TRBV2
CASSTTGGGYEQYF TRBJ2-7 . TRBV2
CASSLVKQGHNSPLHF TRBJ1-6 . TRBV11-2
CASSESRGQTYEQYF TRBJ2-7 . TRBV5-6
CASSLAGGGPQHF TRBJ1-5 . TRBV5-4
CASSEAGGDSNQPQHF TRBJ1-5 . TRBV2
CASSPGYAGGPDEQFF TRBJ2-1 . TRBV7-3
CASSLRRTGMGLTGYTF TRBJ1-2 . TRBV28
CASSAQGFPYEQYF TRBJ2-7 few TRBV7-9